These 12 T cell receptor beta chains originate from one sample sequenced in a study of long-term antiretroviral therapy in people with HIV (dated by TCRdb to 2021 to 2024). Sequencing of the TRB variable region was done with the immunoSEQ hsTCRB v3.0 assay at survey level resolution. In its TCRdb copy, this immuneACCESS table keeps in-frame sequences only and misses some clones. Where compared with another copy, unresolved V genes explain less than half of these, and the others have no known cause. This sample is represented by 15,000 to 20,000 clones; about 80% of them were singletons. The top ten clones comprise roughly 7.7% of the sample. The input for sequencing was unsorted PBMCs, taken 0.1 years after starting antiretroviral therapy. The source is a man younger than 35 with HIV.

This chain links TRBV7-9 with TRBJ1-3, with D perhaps TRBD1 (6 bases). Trimming removed 5 bases at V and 0 bases at J, with 23 bases between. The CDR3 runs 19 residues. CDR1 is SEHNR, CDR2 FQNEAQ, per germline (reference sequence). CDR3 bases: TGTGCCAGCAGCCCACCCTACTCGGATGTGGGGGCCTCTGGAAACACCATATATTTT. Its protein is CASSPPYSDVGASGNTIYF.

The genes are TRBV7-2 and TRBJ2-3; D perhaps matches TRBD2 (6 bases). Germline CDR1 SGHTA, CDR2 FQGNSA. The CDR3 is 14 amino acids. Trimming shortened V by 5 bases and J by 2 bases, and 11 bases separated the two germline ends. CDR3 bases: TGTGCCAGCAGCCCGCGGGACTTCACAGATACGCAGTATTTT. Translated: CASSPRDFTDTQYF.

CDR3 nucleotide sequence: TGTGCCAGTAGGGGGGGAGGCGCCTACAATGAGCAGTTCTTC. Its protein is CASRGGGAYNEQFF. The chain couples TRBV19 to TRBJ2-1; a weak D match, TRBD2 (6 bases). Germline lookup yields CDR1 LNHDA and CDR2 SQIVND (reference sequence). CDR3 size: 14 residues. Trimming cost V 6 bases and J 2 bases, with 11 bases left between them.

The chain links TRBV29-1 to TRBJ2-5, with a weak D call TRBD2 (6 bases). Between the trimmed V and J ends, which lost 5 bases and 7 bases, there was a span of 23 bases. Germline lookup yields CDR1 SQVTM and CDR2 ANQGSEA. The CDR3 contains 15 residues. The CDR3 loop reads CSVYRRGTAEGTQYF. The CDR3 DNA reads TGCAGCGTTTACCGACGAGGGACTGCTGAGGGGACCCAGTACTTC.

The gene calls are TRBV4-3 and TRBJ2-1; 7 nucleotides agree with TRBD2. CDR1 LGHNA and CDR2 YSLEER come from the germline V gene. V was pared by 4 bases and J by 7 bases, with 13 bases of the junction left unmatched. This CDR3 is 16 amino acids long. The CDR3 spells CASSPTAATGGNEQFF. CDR3 nucleotide sequence: TGCGCCAGCAGCCCGACCGCTGCGACGGGGGGAAATGAGCAGTTCTTC.

In its sample, this clone was seen a few times. The chain uses TRBV4-3 and TRBJ1-3; no clear D. CDR1 is LGHNA and CDR2 is YSLEER in the germline V gene. The CDR3 runs 15 residues. Trimming removed 2 bases from V and 4 bases from J, with 12 bases in between. The CDR3 is CASSQLWESGNTIYF. The DNA of the CDR3 is TGCGCCAGCAGCCAACTTTGGGAATCGGGAAACACCATATATTTT.

In this sample, this clone turned up once. This sequence joins TRBV11-1 and TRBJ2-2; D may correspond to TRBD1 or TRBD2 (5 bases each). Germline V CDR1 and CDR2: SGHAT, FQDESV (reference sequence). CDR3 size: 14 residues. V lost 1 base and J lost 5, with 8 bases in between. CDR3 residues: CASSLVWGTGELFF. Written as DNA, the CDR3 is TGTGCCAGCAGCTTAGTCTGGGGGACCGGGGAGCTGTTTTTT.

The genes are TRBV4-2 and TRBJ2-2, with D unclear. Germline V lookup: CDR1 LGHNA, CDR2 YNFKEQ. Trimming left V 1 base short and J 4 bases short, with 10 bases between. The CDR3 is 15 amino acids. This CDR3 is CASSQGHPSTGELFF. For the CDR3, the DNA is TGTGCCAGCAGCCAAGGACACCCGAGCACCGGGGAGCTGTTTTTT.

V and J are TRBV6-1 and TRBJ2-2, with 10 positions matching TRBD1. The CDR3 totals 15 residues. Germline V gene sequence: CDR1 MNHNS, CDR2 SASEGT. The V segment lost 6 bases and the J segment 4 bases; nucleotides outside the gene matches: 5. For the CDR3, the DNA is TGTGCCAGCAGGGGGGGGACAGGGGTCACCGGGGAGCTGTTTTTT. Protein product: CASRGGTGVTGELFF.

By share, this clone counts as large. The CDR3 region has the DNA TGTGCCAGCACTTTCGCGGGGGGCGGGGGTAGGAATGAGCAGTTCTTC. Residues: CASTFAGGGGRNEQFF. The chain uses TRBV27 and TRBJ2-1; 8 positions match TRBD2. V lost 7 bases, J lost 7 bases, and 15 bases stayed unmatched. This CDR3 has 16 amino acids. Germline assignment: CDR1 MNHEY and CDR2 SMNVEV (reference sequence).

The chain joins TRBV30 to TRBJ2-7; D may match TRBD1 or TRBD2 (5 bases each). Germline-derived CDR1 and CDR2 are GTSNPN and SVGIG (reference sequence). The V gene lost 0 bases and the J gene lost 2 bases, with 11 bases spanning the gap. The CDR3 is 14 amino acids. CDR3 sequence (DNA): TGTGCCTGGAGTGTCCCGGGACCTACCTACGAGCAGTACTTC. It translates to CAWSVPGPTYEQYF.

This clone was picked up one time. The genes are TRBV7-8 and TRBJ1-4, with TRBD1 as a possible D gene (5 bases). Per the germline V gene, CDR1 is SGHVS and CDR2 is FQNEAQ. Trimming pared 5 bases from V and 6 bases from J, leaving 10 bases between. The CDR3 is made up of 13 amino acids. The CDR3 region is CASSPQVDEKLFF. The CDR3 nucleotides read TGTGCCAGCAGCCCACAGGTTGATGAAAAACTGTTTTTT. The entire variable domain, with the rest obtained from reference TRBV7-8 and TRBJ1-4, is as follows: GAGVSQSPRYKVAKRGQDVALRCDPISGHVSLFWYQQALGQGPEFLTYFQNEAQLDKSGLPSDRFFAERPEGSVSTLKIQRTQQEDSAVYLCASSPQVDEKLFFGSGTQLSVL.